The T cell receptor beta chain under discussion was sequenced for a study of read filtering for tumor transcriptome and immune sequencing. Points from the study as a whole: Roughly 80% of IR-seq clonotypes had one read, totaling 3% to 4% of reads; RNA-seq: 74.6% and 44.6%.

The library was built from roughly 400 ng RNA with molecular barcoded adaptors for alpha/delta and beta/gamma chains. From the reads, TCRdb called clonotypes with MiXCR, one entry per CDR3 protein. The sample has tens of thousands of distinct CDR3 sequences, about 22% seen once. About this clonotype: Its target is not known.

V lost 3 bases to trimming and J lost 2 bases, with 14 bases between them. There are 15 residues in the CDR3. The germline V gene encodes CDR1 KGHSH and CDR2 LQKENI. The chain couples TRBV18 to TRBJ2-7; a possible D gene is TRBD1 (5 bases). This clonotype originated in a donor aged 40 or over with multiple myeloma. Sequencing was done on a sample of a population of CD138-negative cells sorted from bone marrow. CDR3 region: CASSPRNKDTYEQYF. The CDR3 nucleotides read TGTGCCAGCTCACCCCGCAACAAGGACACCTACGAGCAGTACTTC.